This entry concerns a single T cell receptor beta chain. This sample is part of a study of control samples from healthy donors and cancer patients. The CDR3 totals 13 residues. Trimming pared 5 bases from V and 2 bases from J, leaving 9 bases between. Germline values: CDR1 SSHAT, CDR2 FNYEAQ (reference sequence). The assay was immunoSEQ multiplex PCR, and TCRdb's table has in-frame clones only and misses some. Counted here are approximately 86,000 clones, about 89% occurring once; the ten biggest clones make up 20% to 25%. Sequencing was done on a sample of blood. The TCR originated in a man aged 25-45 years in good health. The rearrangement links TRBV7-7 to TRBJ1-1, with a possible D match to TRBD1 (5 bases). For the CDR3, the DNA is TGTGCCAGCAGCGCACAGGTTAACACTGAAGCTTTCTTT. Its translation: CASSAQVNTEAFF.